This TCR beta chain was profiled in a study of cytomegalovirus exposure and HLA in healthy donors. Findings of the study overall: Later analysis reportedly placed an Asian-associated ancestry cluster below the roughly 690-donor mean in N-insertions.

The CDR3 totals 11 residues. Germline CDR1 reads GTSNPN; CDR2 reads SVGIG (reference sequence). Trimming took off 5 bases at V and 4 bases at J, with 6 bases between the two ends. As regards this clone: What it binds is not known.

PCR primers comprised 60 Vbeta and 13 Jbeta primers. This table comes from immunoSEQ multiplex PCR, and its TCRdb copy is limited to in-frame clones, with some not included. The sample consists of some 130,000 clones, 87% of them appearing once. This TCR was recovered from a woman in her twenties or thirties in good health and CMV-seronegative. The specimen was PBMCs. The rearrangement links TRBV30 to TRBJ2-1, with D perhaps TRBD2 (6 bases). The CDR3 reads CAWGGYNEQFF. CDR3 nucleotides: TGTGCCTGGGGAGGGTACAATGAGCAGTTCTTC.